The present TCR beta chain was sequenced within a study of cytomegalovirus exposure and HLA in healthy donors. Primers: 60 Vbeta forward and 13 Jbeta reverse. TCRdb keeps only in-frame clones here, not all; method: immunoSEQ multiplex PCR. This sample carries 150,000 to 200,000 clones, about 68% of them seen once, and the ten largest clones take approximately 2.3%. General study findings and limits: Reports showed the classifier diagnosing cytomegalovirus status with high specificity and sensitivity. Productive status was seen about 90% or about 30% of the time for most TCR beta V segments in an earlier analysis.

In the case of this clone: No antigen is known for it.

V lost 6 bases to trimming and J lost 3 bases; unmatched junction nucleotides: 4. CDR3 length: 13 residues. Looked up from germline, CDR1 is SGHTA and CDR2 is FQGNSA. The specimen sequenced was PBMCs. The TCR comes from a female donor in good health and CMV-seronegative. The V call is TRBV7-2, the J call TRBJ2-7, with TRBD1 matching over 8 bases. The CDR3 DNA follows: TGTGCCAGCAGAACCGGGACAGGCTACGAGCAGTACTTC. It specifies CASRTGTGYEQYF.